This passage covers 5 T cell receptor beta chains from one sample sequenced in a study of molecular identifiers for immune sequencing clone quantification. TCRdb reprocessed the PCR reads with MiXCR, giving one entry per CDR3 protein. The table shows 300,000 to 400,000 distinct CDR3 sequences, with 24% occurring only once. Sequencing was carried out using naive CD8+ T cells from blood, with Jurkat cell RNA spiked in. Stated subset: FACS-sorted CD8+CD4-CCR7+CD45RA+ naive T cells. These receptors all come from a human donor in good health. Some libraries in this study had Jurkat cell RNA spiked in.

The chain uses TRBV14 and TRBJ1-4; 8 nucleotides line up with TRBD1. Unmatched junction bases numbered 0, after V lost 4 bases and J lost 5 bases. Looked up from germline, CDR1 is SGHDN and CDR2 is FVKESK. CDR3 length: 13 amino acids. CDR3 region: CASSRDRNEKLFF. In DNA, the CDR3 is TGTGCCAGCAGCCGGGACAGGAATGAAAAACTGTTTTTT.

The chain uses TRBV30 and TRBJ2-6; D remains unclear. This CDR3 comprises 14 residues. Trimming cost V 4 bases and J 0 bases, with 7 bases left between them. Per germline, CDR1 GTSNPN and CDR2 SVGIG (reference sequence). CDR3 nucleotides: TGTGCCTGGACAGGAGACTCTGGGGCCAACGTCCTGACTTTC. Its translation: CAWTGDSGANVLTF.

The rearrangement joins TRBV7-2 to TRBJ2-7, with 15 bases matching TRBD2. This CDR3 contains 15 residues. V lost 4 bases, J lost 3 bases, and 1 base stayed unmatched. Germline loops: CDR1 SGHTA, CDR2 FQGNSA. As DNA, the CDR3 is TGTGCCAGCAGCTGGACTAGCGGGAGGGTCTACGAGCAGTACTTC. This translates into CASSWTSGRVYEQYF.

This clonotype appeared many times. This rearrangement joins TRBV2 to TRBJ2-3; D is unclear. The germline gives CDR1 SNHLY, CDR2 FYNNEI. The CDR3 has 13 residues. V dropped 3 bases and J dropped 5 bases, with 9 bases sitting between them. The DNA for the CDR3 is TGTGCCAGCAGTGACAGTCCAGAAGATACGCAGTATTTT. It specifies CASSDSPEDTQYF.

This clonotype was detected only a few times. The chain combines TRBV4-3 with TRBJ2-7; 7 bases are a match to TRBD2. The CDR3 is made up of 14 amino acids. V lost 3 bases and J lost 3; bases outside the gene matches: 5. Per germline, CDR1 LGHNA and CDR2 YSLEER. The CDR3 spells CASSHYTGGYEQYF. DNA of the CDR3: TGCGCCAGCAGCCACTACACGGGGGGCTACGAGCAGTACTTC.